This T cell receptor beta chain was captured in a study of T cell repertoires in cytomegalovirus infection. For the study at large: Based on public TCR beta signatures, there were indications of CMV infection and of a matching HLA type.

This clonotype was observed a few times. Its antigen remains unidentified. The CDR3 sequence is 12 residues long. Germline CDR1 is SGHDT and CDR2 is YYEEEE. Trimming stripped 5 bases from V and 10 bases from J, with 13 bases between. TCRdb independently ran MiXCR on the reads; one entry per CDR3 protein. The profile covers 230,000 or so distinct CDR3 sequences, with approximately 15% appearing a single time and approximately 44% taken by the ten largest. Study-level findings and limits: Summed public TCR beta family frequency identified CMV carriers bearing the relevant HLA. The ex vivo response showed dominance by HLA-C-restricted CMV-specific TCR beta clonotypes.

Sequencing was done on a sample of CD8+ T cells from PBMCs. The J gene is TRBJ2-1, the V gene TRBV5-6, with a tentative D call TRBD1 (6 bases). The clonotype originates from a human donor in good health (CMV status not recorded). Some clones in this sample may be carry-over from other donors' samples. The CDR3 spells CASSWTVEEQFF. The DNA for the CDR3 is TGTGCCAGCAGTTGGACAGTTGAGGAGCAGTTCTTC.